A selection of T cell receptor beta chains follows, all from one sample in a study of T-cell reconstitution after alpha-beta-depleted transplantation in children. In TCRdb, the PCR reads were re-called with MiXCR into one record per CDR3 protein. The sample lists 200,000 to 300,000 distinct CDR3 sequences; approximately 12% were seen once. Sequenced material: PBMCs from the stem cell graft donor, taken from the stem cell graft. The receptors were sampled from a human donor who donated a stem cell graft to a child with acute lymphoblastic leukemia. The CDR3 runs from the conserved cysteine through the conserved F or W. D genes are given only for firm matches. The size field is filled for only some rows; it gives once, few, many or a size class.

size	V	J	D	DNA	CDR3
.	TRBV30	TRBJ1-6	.	TGTGCCTGGGGCTGGAGGACGGATTCACCCCTCCACTTT	CAWGWRTDSPLHF
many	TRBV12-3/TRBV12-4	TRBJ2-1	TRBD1	TGTGCCAGCGCCGCGGGACAGGGGTCCTACAATGAGCAGTTCTTC	CASAAGQGSYNEQFF
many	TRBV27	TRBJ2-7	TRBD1	TGTGCCAGCAGTTTAGGGGGACAGGGCGACGAGCAGTACTTC	CASSLGGQGDEQYF
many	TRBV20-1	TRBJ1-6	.	TGCAGTGCTAGAGATCGGGCTTCACCCCTCCACTTT	CSARDRASPLHF
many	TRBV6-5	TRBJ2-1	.	TGTGCCAGCAGTTACCTATTCCGGAAGGGGGGCGATGAGCAGTTCTTC	CASSYLFRKGGDEQFF
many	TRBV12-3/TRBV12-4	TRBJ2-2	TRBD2	TGTGCCAGCAGTTTTGGATTTAGCGGGGGGGCGACCGGGGAGCTGTTTTTT	CASSFGFSGGATGELFF
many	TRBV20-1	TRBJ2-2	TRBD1	TGCAGTGCTCCGAGGACAGGGATAACCGGGGAGCTGTTTTTT	CSAPRTGITGELFF
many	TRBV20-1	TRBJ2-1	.	TGCAGTGCGATTGGAGCCAGCCTTCGGGGTGAGCAGTTCTTC	CSAIGASLRGEQFF
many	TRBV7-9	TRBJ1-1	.	TGTGCCAGCAGCTTTCCACCCGGGGTGCTCCCTAACAAGGAAGCTTTCTTT	CASSFPPGVLPNKEAFF
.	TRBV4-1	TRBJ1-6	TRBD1	TGCGCCAGCACAGGCACGACCGGGACAGCCAATTCACCCCTCCACTTT	CASTGTTGTANSPLHF
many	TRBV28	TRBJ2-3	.	TGTGCCAGCAGTCGCCTCGGGGGAGATACGCAGTATTTT	CASSRLGGDTQYF
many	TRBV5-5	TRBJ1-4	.	TGTGCCAGCTATGTTTCAGCAGGGAGCACTAATGAAAAACTGTTTTTT	CASYVSAGSTNEKLFF
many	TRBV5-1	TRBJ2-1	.	TGCGCCAGCAGCTTGGAGAGGGAGCGGCAGTTCTTC	CASSLERERQFF
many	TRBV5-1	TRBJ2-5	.	TGCGCCAGCAGCTTGGAAACCGGCCAGCAAGAGACCCAGTACTTC	CASSLETGQQETQYF
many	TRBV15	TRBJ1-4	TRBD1	TGTGCCACCAGCAGATCGACAGGGGGCAATGAAAAACTGTTTTTT	CATSRSTGGNEKLFF
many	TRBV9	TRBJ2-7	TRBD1	TGTGCCAGCAGCGTAGCGGGACAGAATTACGAGCAGTACTTC	CASSVAGQNYEQYF
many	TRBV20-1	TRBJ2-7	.	TGCAGTGCTAGAGATGGGGCGGAATACTACGAGCAGTACTTC	CSARDGAEYYEQYF
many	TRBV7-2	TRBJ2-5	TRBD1	TGTGCCAGCAGCTTAGGCGGACAGGGGACTTCAGAGACCCAGTACTTC	CASSLGGQGTSETQYF
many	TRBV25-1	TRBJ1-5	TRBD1	TGTGCCAGCAGTGATTCCGGGACAGGGGGACGGCCCCAGCATTTT	CASSDSGTGGRPQHF
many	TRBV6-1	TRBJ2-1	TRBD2	TGTGCCAGCGATAGCGGGAGGTACAATGAGCAGTTCTTC	CASDSGRYNEQFF
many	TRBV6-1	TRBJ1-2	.	TGTGCCAGCAGTCCCGGCGGAGAGAACTATGGCTACACCTTC	CASSPGGENYGYTF
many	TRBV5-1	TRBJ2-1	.	TGCGCCAGCAGCCCGGGACCTGGGGGCAATGAGCAGTTCTTC	CASSPGPGGNEQFF
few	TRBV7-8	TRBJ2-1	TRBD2	TGTGCCAGCAGCGCAACTAGCGCCTACAATGAGCAGTTCTTC	CASSATSAYNEQFF
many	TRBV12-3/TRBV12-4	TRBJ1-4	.	TGTGCCAGCAGTTTTATATTGCGTGAAAAACTGTTTTTT	CASSFILREKLFF
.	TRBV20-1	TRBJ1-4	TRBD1	TGCAGTGCTGGGGACAGGGTGCAAAAACTGTTTTTT	CSAGDRVQKLFF
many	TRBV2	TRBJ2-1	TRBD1	TGTGCCAGCACCGGGACAGGGCGGAATGAGCAGTTCTTC	CASTGTGRNEQFF
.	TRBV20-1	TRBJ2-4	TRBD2	TGCAGTGCTAGCTATTCAGCGGGAGTTAACATTCAGTACTTC	CSASYSAGVNIQYF
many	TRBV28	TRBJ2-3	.	TGTGCCAGCAGGACGACCTTAGCAGATACGCAGTATTTT	CASRTTLADTQYF
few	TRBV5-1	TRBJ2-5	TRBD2	TGCGCCAGCAGCTTGGAACTAGCGAAAGAGACCCAGTACTTC	CASSLELAKETQYF
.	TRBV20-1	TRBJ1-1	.	TGCAGTGCGGACCTGGGGGAGGCGGGAGGAGCTTTCTTT	CSADLGEAGGAFF
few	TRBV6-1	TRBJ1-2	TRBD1	TGTGCCAGCAGACGATTCGGACAGGCCTATGGCTACACCTTC	CASRRFGQAYGYTF
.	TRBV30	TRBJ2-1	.	TGTGCCTGGGGACAGAGCTCCTACAATGAGCAGTTCTTC	CAWGQSSYNEQFF
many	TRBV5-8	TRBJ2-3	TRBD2	TGTGCCAGCTCGGCGGGGGACCTTGAGGATACGCAGTATTTT	CASSAGDLEDTQYF
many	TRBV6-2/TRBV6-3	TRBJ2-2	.	TGTGCCAGCAGTTATCTGTCGGACACCGGGGAGCTGTTTTTT	CASSYLSDTGELFF
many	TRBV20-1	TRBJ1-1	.	TGCAGTGCTAACCCATCGGGCACTGAAGCTTTCTTT	CSANPSGTEAFF
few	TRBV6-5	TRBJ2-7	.	TGTGCCAGCAGTTACGGGGACCGACCCTACGAGCAGTACTTC	CASSYGDRPYEQYF
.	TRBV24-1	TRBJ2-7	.	TGTGCCTCCAGCAGAGGGCTCGGATACGAGCAGTACTTC	CASSRGLGYEQYF
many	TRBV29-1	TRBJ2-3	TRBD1	TGCAGCGTTAGGACAGGGGGCTTTGGCGGTGGTAGCACAGATACGCAGTATTTT	CSVRTGGFGGGSTDTQYF
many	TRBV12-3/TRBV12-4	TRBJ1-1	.	TGTGCCAGCAGCTTCCGGGGGGCGCAAGTTTTTGAAGCTTTCTTT	CASSFRGAQVFEAFF
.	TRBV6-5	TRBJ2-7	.	TGTGCCAGCAGTTACCGCAGGGACCCAACCTACGAGCAGTACTTC	CASSYRRDPTYEQYF
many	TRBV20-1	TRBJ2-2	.	TGCAGTGCTAGAGACCACGGGGTTGGGACCGGGGAGCTGTTTTTT	CSARDHGVGTGELFF
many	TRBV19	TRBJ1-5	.	TGTGCCAGTAGTATAGGTCGACGGATTAGCAATCAGCCCCAGCATTTT	CASSIGRRISNQPQHF
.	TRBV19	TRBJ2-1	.	TGTGCCAGCAGTGCTGCGAGCGTCTACAATGAGCAGTTCTTC	CASSAASVYNEQFF
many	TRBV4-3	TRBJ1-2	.	TGCGCCAGCAGCCACAAACTCCGGGACGGGAATTTATATGGCTACACCTTC	CASSHKLRDGNLYGYTF
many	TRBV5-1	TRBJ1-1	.	TGCGCCACCTTGGAGGAGGGGCCGAACACTGAAGCTTTCTTT	CATLEEGPNTEAFF
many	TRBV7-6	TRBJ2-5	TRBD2	TGTGCCAGCAGCCCGGGACTAGCGGGGGGGTACCAAGAGACCCAGTACTTC	CASSPGLAGGYQETQYF
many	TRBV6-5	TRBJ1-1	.	TGTGCCAGCAGTTATTTTCAGGGGAACACTGAAGCTTTCTTT	CASSYFQGNTEAFF
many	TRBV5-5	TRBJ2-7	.	TGTGCCAGCAGCTTGTCCACTAACGAGCAGTACTTC	CASSLSTNEQYF
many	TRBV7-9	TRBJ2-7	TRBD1	TGTGCCAGCACCAGAACCGGGACAGGGGGCTTGGGATACGAGCAGTACTTC	CASTRTGTGGLGYEQYF
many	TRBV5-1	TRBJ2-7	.	TGCGCCAGCAGCTTGGTGGGGGCGGCTCGGGAGCAGTACTTC	CASSLVGAAREQYF
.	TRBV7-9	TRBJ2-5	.	TGTGCCAGCAGCTTAGTACAGGGAGAGGAGACCCAGTACTTC	CASSLVQGEETQYF
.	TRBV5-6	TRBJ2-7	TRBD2	TGTGCCAGCAGCGATTTGGGGGAGGGAAATAGCTACGAGCAGTACTTC	CASSDLGEGNSYEQYF
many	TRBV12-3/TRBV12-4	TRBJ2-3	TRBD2	TGTGCCAGCAGGCTAAGGACTAGCGGGGGGGCCGCAGATACGCAGTATTTT	CASRLRTSGGAADTQYF
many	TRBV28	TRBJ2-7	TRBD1	TGTGCCAGCAGTCCCGGGACAGGGTCCTCCTACGAGCAGTACTTC	CASSPGTGSSYEQYF
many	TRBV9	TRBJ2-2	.	TGTGCCAGCAGCTTCGGGGGACAACCAGACGGGGAGCTGTTTTTT	CASSFGGQPDGELFF